This T cell receptor beta chain was profiled in a study of cytomegalovirus exposure and HLA in healthy donors. The PCR made use of 60 Vbeta and 13 Jbeta primers. Sequencing used immunoSEQ multiplex PCR; TCRdb keeps in-frame clones, though not all of them. The sample contains approximately 180,000 clones, roughly 12% of which appear only once. CDR1 is SNHLY, CDR2 FYNNEI, per germline. The CDR3 spans 14 residues. The germline V and J ends were trimmed by 3 bases and 3 bases, with 11 bases remaining between them. Input material: PBMCs. This TCR derives from a man aged 50 to 60 in good health and CMV-seropositive. The gene calls are TRBV2 and TRBJ1-2; a weak D match, TRBD1 (5 bases). The CDR3 nucleotides read TGTGCCAGCAGTGAGGCGGCGGGGCACTATGGCTACACCTTC. Translated: CASSEAAGHYGYTF.